This passage covers 25 T cell receptor beta chains from one sample sequenced in a study of long-term antiretroviral therapy in people with HIV. Version v3.0 of the immunoSEQ assay was performed at survey level. Some clones are missing from TCRdb's copy, which holds only in-frame ones; the method was immunoSEQ multiplex PCR. The data show 30,000 to 40,000 clones, roughly three quarters seen once. Sequencing used unsorted PBMCs, obtained 1.9 years after starting antiretroviral therapy. The receptors were sampled from a man aged 18-30 years with HIV.

This chain links TRBV2 with TRBJ1-5, with D perhaps matching TRBD1 (6 bases). CDR3 length: 17 amino acids. V gave up 6 bases and J gave up 4 bases, with 22 bases separating them. Germline values: CDR1 SNHLY, CDR2 FYNNEI. CDR3 sequence (DNA): TGTGCCAGCAGCCCCTCGGGGGCGGACCCCGATAATCAGCCCCAGCATTTT. It specifies CASSPSGADPDNQPQHF.

The genes are TRBV7-9 and TRBJ2-3; no definite D call. CDR1 and CDR2 (germline): SEHNR, FQNEAQ (reference sequence). CDR3 length equals 14 residues. Between the trimmed V and J ends, which lost 1 base and 4 bases, there was a span of 9 bases. The CDR3 sequence is CASSLGTMADTQYF. The CDR3, as DNA: TGTGCCAGCAGCTTAGGGACCATGGCAGATACGCAGTATTTT.

The V and J genes are TRBV5-6 and TRBJ1-1; D may be TRBD1 (5 bases). CDR1 and CDR2 (germline): SGHDT, YYEEEE. Trimming took 4 bases from V and 0 from J, leaving 13 bases between them. This CDR3 region has 15 residues. CDR3 sequence reads: CASSRGRRVNTEAFF. The CDR3 DNA sequence: TGTGCCAGCAGCCGGGGACGGAGAGTGAACACTGAAGCTTTCTTT.

The chain links TRBV6-1 to TRBJ2-7; the match to TRBD2 covers 9 bases. The trim removed 4 bases at V and 1 base at J, leaving 5 bases unmatched. CDR1 MNHNS and CDR2 SASEGT come from the germline V gene. This CDR3 contains 15 residues. The CDR3 DNA follows: TGTGCCAGCAGTGTTAGCGGGGGATCGTCCTACGAGCAGTACTTC. Amino acids: CASSVSGGSSYEQYF.

This chain uses TRBV4-1 with TRBJ1-1; 9 nucleotides line up with TRBD1. With V trimmed by 5 bases and J by 8 bases, 3 bases remained unmatched. The CDR3 sequence is 12 residues long. Germline V gene data show CDR1 as MGHRA and CDR2 as YSYEKL. The CDR3 DNA reads TGCGCCAGCAGCAGGGACAGGGCAGAAGCTTTCTTT. Protein sequence: CASSRDRAEAFF.

This sequence joins TRBV6-6 and TRBJ1-4, with D possibly matching TRBD1 (6 bases). The germline V gene encodes CDR1 MNHNY and CDR2 SVGAGI (reference sequence). V was cut by 7 bases and J by 3 bases, with 12 bases left in between. This CDR3 is built from 14 residues. The chain's CDR3 is CASTTTGSNEKLFF. The CDR3 DNA follows: TGTGCCAGCACCACGACAGGCTCTAATGAAAAACTGTTTTTT.

This clone appeared a few times. This rearrangement joins TRBV7-3 to TRBJ1-1; 10 bases line up with TRBD1. Germline V gene sequence: CDR1 SGHTA, CDR2 FQGTGA. The CDR3 totals 13 residues. Unmatched junction bases numbered 7, after V lost 4 bases and J lost 11 bases. CDR3 in DNA: TGTGCCAGCAGCTCAACAGGGACAGGGGACGCTTTCTTT. Residues: CASSSTGTGDAFF.

The V and J genes are TRBV7-6 and TRBJ1-6, with TRBD1 identical over 10 bases. This CDR3 region has 15 residues. Germline V gene data show CDR1 as SGHVS and CDR2 as FNYEAQ. The V gene end was trimmed by 1 base and the J gene end by 14 bases; junction bases not matched to a gene: 8. The CDR3, as DNA: TGTGCCAGCAGCTTAGACGGACAGGGGGTATCGGCCCTCCACTTT. Its protein is CASSLDGQGVSALHF.

V is TRBV11-2 and J is TRBJ2-1; 8 nucleotides agree with TRBD2. The CDR3 consists of 20 residues. Trimming took 0 bases from V and 0 from J; bases not matched to a gene: 13. The germline CDR1 and CDR2 sequences are SGHAT and FQNNGV. In DNA form, the CDR3 reads TGTGCCAGCAGCTTAGATTGGAGTAGCGGGGAGTACAGCTCCTACAATGAGCAGTTCTTC. The encoded protein is CASSLDWSSGEYSSYNEQFF.

The chain employs TRBV2 and TRBJ1-2; D is uncertain. This CDR3 has 17 amino acids. Trimming took off 1 base at V and 5 bases at J, with 20 bases between the two ends. Germline loops: CDR1 SNHLY, CDR2 FYNNEI. The CDR3: CASSEGVRPQEFYGYTF. The CDR3 DNA follows: TGTGCCAGCAGTGAAGGTGTCAGGCCCCAAGAATTTTATGGCTACACCTTC.

The chain's CDR3 is CASSPTGGIRNEQFF. CDR3 bases: TGTGCCAGCAGCCCCACAGGGGGCATACGGAATGAGCAGTTCTTC. This rearrangement joins TRBV7-3 to TRBJ2-1; the match to TRBD1 covers 9 bases. With 5 bases clipped from V and 7 bases from J, the junction kept 9 bases outside the gene matches. This CDR3 contains 15 residues. The germline gives CDR1 SGHTA, CDR2 FQGTGA.

V is TRBV5-6 and J is TRBJ2-7; 10 positions match TRBD1. J gave up 7 bases and V 3 bases, and 10 bases lay outside the gene matches. The germline CDR1 and CDR2 sequences are SGHDT and YYEEEE. The length of the CDR3 is 15 residues. The CDR3 loop reads CASSSTGTGAWEQYF. The DNA for the CDR3 is TGTGCCAGCAGCTCTACCGGGACAGGGGCCTGGGAGCAGTACTTC. Together with reference TRBV5-6 and TRBJ2-7, the CDR3 gives the full variable domain: DAGVTQSPTHLIKTRGQQVTLRCSPKSGHDTVSWYQQALGQGPQFIFQYYEEEERQRGNFPDRFSGHQFPNYSSELNVNALLLGDSALYLCASSSTGTGAWEQYFGPGTRLTVT.

The V and J genes are TRBV5-1 and TRBJ2-1, with 7 positions matching TRBD2. CDR1 is SGHRS and CDR2 is YFSETQ in the germline V gene. V lost 1 base and J lost 3; bases outside the gene matches: 4. The CDR3 runs 15 residues. In nucleotides, the CDR3 is TGCGCCAGCAGCTTGACCGGGACTAACTACAATGAGCAGTTCTTC. It yields the protein CASSLTGTNYNEQFF.

This chain joins TRBV5-1 and TRBJ1-6; D ambiguous. The CDR3 contains 14 residues. Per the germline V gene, CDR1 is SGHRS and CDR2 is YFSETQ. Trimming removed 7 bases from V and 4 bases from J, with 12 bases in between. The CDR3 bases are TGCGCCAGCGGCAACAGTTTTTATAATTCACCCCTCCACTTT. Translating gives CASGNSFYNSPLHF.

The genes are TRBV5-4 and TRBJ2-5; D not resolved. The CDR3 has 11 amino acids. V lost 4 bases and J lost 2, with 3 bases in between. Per germline, CDR1 SGHNT and CDR2 YYREEE (reference sequence). DNA of the CDR3: TGTGCCAGCAGCGAACAAGAGACCCAGTACTTC. Translating gives CASSEQETQYF.

The V gene is TRBV5-1, the J gene TRBJ2-5, with D hard to call. V was clipped by 5 bases and J by 0 bases, with 8 bases between them. This CDR3 is 13 amino acids long. The germline gives CDR1 SGHRS, CDR2 YFSETQ. The chain's CDR3 is CASSRTDQETQYF. The CDR3 DNA sequence: TGCGCCAGCAGTCGGACGGACCAAGAGACCCAGTACTTC.

This clone was counted only a few times. The V gene is TRBV6-5, the J gene TRBJ1-5; no firm D call. This CDR3 spans 13 amino acids. Between the trimmed V and J ends, which lost 2 bases and 9 bases, there was a span of 11 bases. Germline V lookup: CDR1 MNHEY, CDR2 SVGAGI. The DNA of the CDR3 is TGTGCCAGCAGTTACAGGTTCTACGGGCCCCAGCATTTT. This translates into CASSYRFYGPQHF.

This clone was detected only once. The genes are TRBV5-1 and TRBJ2-3, with TRBD1 as a possible D gene (6 bases). Per germline, CDR1 SGHRS and CDR2 YFSETQ. V was pared by 4 bases and J by 4 bases, with 13 bases between. This CDR3 contains 14 residues. CDR3 DNA sequence: TGCGCCAGCAGCCTGACAGGACCCCCAGATACGCAGTATTTT. Residues: CASSLTGPPDTQYF.

This clone was counted once. This rearrangement joins TRBV5-1 to TRBJ2-3; perhaps D is TRBD1 or TRBD2 (7 bases each). The CDR3 totals 15 residues. The germline CDR1 and CDR2 sequences are SGHRS and YFSETQ. Trimming removed 4 bases from V and 5 bases from J, with 17 bases in between. Here the CDR3 DNA reads TGCGCCAGCAGCCAGGGGGGGGTCGCACAAGATACGCAGTATTTT. This codes for CASSQGGVAQDTQYF.

The V and J genes are TRBV28 and TRBJ2-3, with D possibly matching TRBD2 (6 bases). This CDR3 is built from 14 residues. The V end was cut by 5 bases, the J end by 4 bases, with 13 bases between. In germline, CDR1 is MDHEN, CDR2 SYDVKM. CDR3 amino acids: CASSRTSRADTQYF. Here the CDR3 DNA reads TGTGCCAGCAGTCGAACTAGCCGCGCAGATACGCAGTATTTT.

This clone has only one observation. The V and J genes are TRBV11-1 and TRBJ1-2; D is ambiguous. Germline CDR1 is SGHAT and CDR2 is FQDESV (reference sequence). This CDR3 region has 14 residues. Trimming removed 5 bases at V and 4 bases at J, with 14 bases between. The CDR3 sequence: CASSPLRITYGYTF. The CDR3 DNA is TGTGCCAGCAGCCCCCTTCGTATAACCTATGGCTACACCTTC. Filled out from reference TRBV11-1 and TRBJ1-2, the complete variable domain reads EAEVAQSPRYKITEKSQAVAFWCDPISGHATLYWYRQILGQGPELLVQFQDESVVDDSQLPKDRFSAERLKGVDSTLKIQPAELGDSAMYLCASSPLRITYGYTFGSGTRLTVV.

The V call is TRBV27, the J call TRBJ2-1, with a possible D match to TRBD2 (6 bases). Germline CDR1 and CDR2: MNHEY and SMNVEV (reference sequence). The CDR3 spans 15 residues. V was pared by 3 bases and J by 7 bases, with 16 bases between. The CDR3 region is CASSFGGWDPNEQFF. Here the CDR3 DNA reads TGTGCCAGCAGTTTTGGGGGGTGGGACCCAAATGAGCAGTTCTTC.

This clone occurred a few times. The chain recombines TRBV4-1 with TRBJ2-7; 8 nucleotides match TRBD1. The CDR3 covers 15 residues. Germline loops: CDR1 MGHRA, CDR2 YSYEKL. The V gene end was trimmed by 3 bases and the J gene end by 0 bases; junction bases not matched to a gene: 4. The CDR3 spells CASSHGQGVSYEQYF. CDR3 DNA: TGCGCCAGCAGCCACGGACAGGGTGTCTCCTACGAGCAGTACTTC.

CDR3 sequence: CASSADLEHQPQHF. CDR3 bases: TGTGCCAGCAGTGCCGATTTGGAACATCAGCCCCAGCATTTT. V is TRBV6-5 and J is TRBJ1-5; no reliable D call. This CDR3 comprises 14 residues. Trimming left V 5 bases short and J 5 bases short, with 13 bases between. The germline V gene has CDR1 MNHEY and CDR2 SVGAGI.

V is TRBV28 and J is TRBJ1-6; weak D call: TRBD1 (6 bases). Trimming removed 2 bases from V and 6 bases from J, with 17 bases in between. Germline V gene sequence: CDR1 MDHEN, CDR2 SYDVKM. The length of the CDR3 is 17 residues. CDR3 sequence reads: CASSLHPGQFLNSPLHF. Here the CDR3 DNA reads TGTGCCAGCAGTTTACACCCTGGACAGTTCCTTAATTCACCCCTCCACTTT.